This record looks at one T cell receptor beta chain sequence and its context. Germline V gene data show CDR1 as SGHNT and CDR2 as YYREEE (reference sequence). CDR3 length: 19 residues. The V gene end was trimmed by 2 bases and the J gene end by 8 bases; junction bases not matched to a gene: 15. Per the authors' pipeline: Amplification of reference gene primers was used by the study to estimate nucleated cell counts. Data came from immunoSEQ multiplex PCR; TCRdb stores just in-frame clones and leaves some out. V, J and clone size derive from that table, while D and trimming were established from the DNA sequence. The repertoire has about 170,000 clones, 70% to 90% of them found once; the top ten carry approximately 0.77%. The data were taken from a study of blood T cell repertoires in COVID-19. Study in general: Specimens from acute and convalescent COVID-19 originated in the United States, Italy and Spain. T cells, B-cell-depleted T cells, or PBMCs provided the cDNA or gDNA that served as material.

In assigning cohorts, the study relied on participant-reported clinical history. Input material: PBMCs or T cells enriched from blood (not recorded which). This chain connects TRBV5-4 to TRBJ2-1, with 14 nucleotides matching TRBD2. The source of this sequence is a woman aged 18 to 35 who had recovered from COVID-19. In DNA form, the CDR3 reads TGTGCCAGCAGCTTTGGACTAGCGGGAGGACTAGACACTCTCCATGAGCAGTTCTTC. It yields the protein CASSFGLAGGLDTLHEQFF.